The text below deals with one T cell receptor beta chain. This sample is drawn from a study of PD-L1 blockade in urothelial cancer. Study overall: Atezolizumab therapy began for patients in 2014, dosed at 1,200 mg intravenously every 3 weeks.

The table came from immunoSEQ multiplex PCR; TCRdb's copy has only in-frame clones and leaves some out. The sample carries around 66,000 clones, 88% recorded once. With 6 bases clipped from V and 0 bases from J, the junction kept 5 bases outside the gene matches. The germline gives CDR1 SGDLS, CDR2 YYNGEE. The CDR3 has 15 residues. Specified time point: peripheral blood 6 weeks after treatment start. Sequencing was performed on PBMCs, taken around atezolizumab (anti-PD-L1) treatment. The clonotype comes from a man in his fifties or sixties with urothelial cancer. The chain uses TRBV9 and TRBJ2-3, with 9 bases that match TRBD2. Here the CDR3 reads CASTGLAISTDTQYF. In nucleotides, the CDR3 is TGTGCCAGCACAGGACTAGCGATTAGCACAGATACGCAGTATTTT. Full variable domain (missing parts from reference TRBV9 and TRBJ2-3): DSGVTQTPKHLITATGQRVTLRCSPRSGDLSVYWYQQSLDQGLQFLIQYYNGEERAKGNILERFSAQQFPDLHSELNLSSLELGDSALYFCASTGLAISTDTQYFGPGTRLTVL.